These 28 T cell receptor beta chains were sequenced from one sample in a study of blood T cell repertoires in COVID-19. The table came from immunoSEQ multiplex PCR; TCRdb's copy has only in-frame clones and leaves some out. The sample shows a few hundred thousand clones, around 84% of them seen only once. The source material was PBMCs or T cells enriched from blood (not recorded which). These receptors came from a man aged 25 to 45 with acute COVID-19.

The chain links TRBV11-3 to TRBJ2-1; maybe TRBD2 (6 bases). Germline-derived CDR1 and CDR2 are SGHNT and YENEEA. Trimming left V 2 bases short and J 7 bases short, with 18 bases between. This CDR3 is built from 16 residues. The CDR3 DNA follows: TGTGCCAGCAGCTTAAGTACGGGAGCCCGTCGGAATGAGCAGTTCTTC. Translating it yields CASSLSTGARRNEQFF.

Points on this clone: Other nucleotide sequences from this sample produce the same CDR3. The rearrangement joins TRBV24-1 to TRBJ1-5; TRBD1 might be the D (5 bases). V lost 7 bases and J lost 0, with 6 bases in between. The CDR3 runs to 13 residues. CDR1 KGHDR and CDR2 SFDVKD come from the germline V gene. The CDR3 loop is CATSGHSNQPQHF. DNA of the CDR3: TGTGCCACCAGCGGACATAGCAATCAGCCCCAGCATTTT.

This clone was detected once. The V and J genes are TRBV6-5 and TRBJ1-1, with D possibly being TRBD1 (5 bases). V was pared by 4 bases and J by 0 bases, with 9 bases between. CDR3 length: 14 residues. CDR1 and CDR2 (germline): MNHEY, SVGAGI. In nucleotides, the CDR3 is TGTGCCAGCAGTTTGCAGGGCATGAACACTGAAGCTTTCTTT. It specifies CASSLQGMNTEAFF.

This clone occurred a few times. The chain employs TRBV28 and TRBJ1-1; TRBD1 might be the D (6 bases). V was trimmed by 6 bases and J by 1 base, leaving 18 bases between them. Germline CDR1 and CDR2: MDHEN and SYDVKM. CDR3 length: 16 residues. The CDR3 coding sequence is TGTGCCAGCAGCTGGGGGCTGAGGGGTTCGAACACTGAAGCTTTCTTT. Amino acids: CASSWGLRGSNTEAFF. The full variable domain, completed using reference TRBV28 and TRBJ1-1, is DVKVTQSSRYLVKRTGEKVFLECVQDMDHENMFWYRQDPGLGLRLIYFSYDVKMKEKGDIPEGYSVSREKKERFSLILESASTNQTSMYLCASSWGLRGSNTEAFFGQGTRLTVV.

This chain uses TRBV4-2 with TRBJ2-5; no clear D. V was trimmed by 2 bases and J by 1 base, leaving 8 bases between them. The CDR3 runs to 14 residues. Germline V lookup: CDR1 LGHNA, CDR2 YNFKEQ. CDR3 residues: CASSQTNTQETQYF. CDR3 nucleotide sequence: TGTGCCAGCAGCCAAACTAACACCCAAGAGACCCAGTACTTC.

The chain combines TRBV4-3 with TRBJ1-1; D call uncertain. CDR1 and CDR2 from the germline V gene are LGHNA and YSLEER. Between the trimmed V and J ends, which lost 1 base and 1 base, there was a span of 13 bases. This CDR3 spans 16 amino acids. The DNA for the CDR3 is TGCGCCAGCAGCCAAGGACGGGAGGGAAAGAACACTGAAGCTTTCTTT. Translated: CASSQGREGKNTEAFF.

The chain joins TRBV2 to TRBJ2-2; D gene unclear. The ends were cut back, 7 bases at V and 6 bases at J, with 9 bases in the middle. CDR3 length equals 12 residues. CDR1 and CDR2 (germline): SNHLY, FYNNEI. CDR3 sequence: CASTRVAGELFF. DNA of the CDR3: TGTGCCAGCACAAGAGTCGCCGGGGAGCTGTTTTTT.

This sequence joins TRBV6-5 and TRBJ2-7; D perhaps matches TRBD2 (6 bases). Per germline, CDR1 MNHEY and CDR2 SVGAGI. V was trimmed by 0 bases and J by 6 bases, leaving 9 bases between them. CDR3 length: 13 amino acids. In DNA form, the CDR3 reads TGTGCCAGCAGTTACTCGGTGCGGGGCGAGCAGTACGTC. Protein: CASSYSVRGEQYV.

The CDR3 bases are TGTGCCAGTAGTATAAGACTCGTCCCCGGGGAGCTGTTTTTT. It encodes CASSIRLVPGELFF. The V and J genes are TRBV19 and TRBJ2-2; D gene ambiguous. The CDR3 is 14 amino acids. Per the germline V gene, CDR1 is LNHDA and CDR2 is SQIVND (reference sequence). V was trimmed by 2 bases and J by 6 bases, leaving 10 bases between them. Using reference TRBV19 and TRBJ2-2 for the parts outside the CDR3, the full variable domain is DGGITQSPKYLFRKEGQNVTLSCEQNLNHDAMYWYRQDPGQGLRLIYYSQIVNDFQKGDIAEGYSVSREKKESFPLTVTSAQKNPTAFYLCASSIRLVPGELFFGEGSRLTVL.

The CDR3 region is CASSLMVRSGGDNEQFF. The CDR3 nucleotides are TGTGCCAGCAGTTTAATGGTTCGTAGCGGGGGGGACAATGAGCAGTTCTTC. This chain joins TRBV27 and TRBJ2-1, with 11 bases matching TRBD2. Germline V gene data show CDR1 as MNHEY and CDR2 as SMNVEV (reference sequence). The CDR3 is 17 residues long. V trimming: 2 bases; J trimming: 5 bases; junction bases outside the gene matches: 8.

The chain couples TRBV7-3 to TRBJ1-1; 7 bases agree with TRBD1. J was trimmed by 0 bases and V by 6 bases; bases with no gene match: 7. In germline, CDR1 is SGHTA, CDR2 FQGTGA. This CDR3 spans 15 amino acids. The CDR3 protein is CASRATGTVNTEAFF. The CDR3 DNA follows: TGTGCCAGCAGGGCCACCGGGACAGTGAACACTGAAGCTTTCTTT.

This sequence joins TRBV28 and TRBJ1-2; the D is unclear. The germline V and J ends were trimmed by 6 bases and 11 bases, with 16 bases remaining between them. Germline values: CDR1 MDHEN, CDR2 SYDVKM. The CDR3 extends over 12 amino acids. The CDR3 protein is CASREAELRYTF. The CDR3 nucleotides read TGTGCCAGCAGGGAAGCGGAGTTGAGGTACACCTTC.

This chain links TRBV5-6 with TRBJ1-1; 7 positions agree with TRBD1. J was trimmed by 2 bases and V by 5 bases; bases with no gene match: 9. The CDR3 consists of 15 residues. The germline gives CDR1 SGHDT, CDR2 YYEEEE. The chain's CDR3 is CASRAGQARNTEAFF. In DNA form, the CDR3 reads TGTGCCAGCAGGGCCGGACAGGCGAGAAACACTGAAGCTTTCTTT.

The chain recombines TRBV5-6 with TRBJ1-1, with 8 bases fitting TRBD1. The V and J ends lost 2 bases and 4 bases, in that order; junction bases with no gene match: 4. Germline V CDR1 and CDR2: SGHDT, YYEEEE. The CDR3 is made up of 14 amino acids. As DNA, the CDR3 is TGTGCCAGCAGCTTCAGAGGACAGGGCACTGAAGCTTTCTTT. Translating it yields CASSFRGQGTEAFF.

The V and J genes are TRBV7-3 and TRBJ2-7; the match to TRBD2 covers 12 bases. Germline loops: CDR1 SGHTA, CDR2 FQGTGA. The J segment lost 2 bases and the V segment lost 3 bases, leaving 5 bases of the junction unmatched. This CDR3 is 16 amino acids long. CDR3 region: CASSFVASGRAYEQYV. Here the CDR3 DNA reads TGTGCCAGCAGCTTTGTAGCTAGCGGGAGGGCCTACGAGCAGTACGTC.

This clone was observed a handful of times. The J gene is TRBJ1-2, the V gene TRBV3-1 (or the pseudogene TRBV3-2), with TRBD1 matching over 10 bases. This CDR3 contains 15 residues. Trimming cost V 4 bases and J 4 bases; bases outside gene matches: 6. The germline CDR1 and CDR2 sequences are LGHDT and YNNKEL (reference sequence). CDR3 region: CASSPGTGAFYGYTF. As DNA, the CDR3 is TGTGCCAGCAGCCCGGGGACAGGGGCATTCTATGGCTACACCTTC.

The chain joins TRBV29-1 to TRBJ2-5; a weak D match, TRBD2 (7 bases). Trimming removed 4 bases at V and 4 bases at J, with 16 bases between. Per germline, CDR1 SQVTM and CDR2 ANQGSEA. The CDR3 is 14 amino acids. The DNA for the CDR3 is TGCAGCGTTGCTATCAAAAGGGGGGGAGAGACCCAGTACTTC. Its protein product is CSVAIKRGGETQYF.

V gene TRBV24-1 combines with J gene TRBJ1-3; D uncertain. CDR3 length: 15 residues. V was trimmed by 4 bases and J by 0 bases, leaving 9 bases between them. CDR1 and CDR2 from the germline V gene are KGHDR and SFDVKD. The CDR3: CATSETTGSGNTIYF. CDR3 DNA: TGTGCCACCAGTGAGACGACGGGCTCTGGAAACACCATATATTTT.

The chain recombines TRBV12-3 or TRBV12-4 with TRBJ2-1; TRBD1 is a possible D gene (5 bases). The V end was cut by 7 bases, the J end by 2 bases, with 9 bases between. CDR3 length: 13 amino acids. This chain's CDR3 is CASKDSPYNEQFF. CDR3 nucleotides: TGTGCCAGCAAAGACAGTCCCTACAATGAGCAGTTCTTC.

The CDR3 nucleotides are TGTGCCAGCACCTACGGGAGCGATCAGCCCCAGCATTTT. It is translated as CASTYGSDQPQHF. The chain uses TRBV28 and TRBJ1-5; D unclear. Germline lookup yields CDR1 MDHEN and CDR2 SYDVKM. V was shortened by 7 bases and J by 5 bases, with 12 bases between the two germline ends. The CDR3 runs 13 residues.

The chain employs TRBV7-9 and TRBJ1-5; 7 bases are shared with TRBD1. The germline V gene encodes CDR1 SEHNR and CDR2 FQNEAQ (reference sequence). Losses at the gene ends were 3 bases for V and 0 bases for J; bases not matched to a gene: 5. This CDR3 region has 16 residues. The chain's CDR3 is CASSFDGQDSNQPQHF. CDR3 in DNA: TGTGCCAGCAGCTTTGATGGACAGGATAGCAATCAGCCCCAGCATTTT.

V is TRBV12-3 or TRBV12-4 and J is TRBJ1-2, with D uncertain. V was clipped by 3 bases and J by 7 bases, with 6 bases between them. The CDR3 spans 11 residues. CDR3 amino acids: CASSFGSGYTF. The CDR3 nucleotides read TGTGCCAGCAGTTTTGGTAGTGGCTACACCTTC.

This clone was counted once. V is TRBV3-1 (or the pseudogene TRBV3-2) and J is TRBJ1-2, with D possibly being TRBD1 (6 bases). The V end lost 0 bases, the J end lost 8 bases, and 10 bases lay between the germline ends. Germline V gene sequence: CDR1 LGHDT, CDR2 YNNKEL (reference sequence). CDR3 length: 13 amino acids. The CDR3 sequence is CASSQDWTDGYTF. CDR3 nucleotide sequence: TGTGCCAGCAGCCAAGATTGGACAGACGGCTACACCTTC.

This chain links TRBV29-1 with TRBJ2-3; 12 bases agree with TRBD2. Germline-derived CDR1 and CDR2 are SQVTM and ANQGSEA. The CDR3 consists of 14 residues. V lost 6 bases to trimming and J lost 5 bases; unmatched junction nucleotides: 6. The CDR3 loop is CSVVLAGGIDTQYF. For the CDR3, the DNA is TGCAGCGTCGTACTAGCGGGAGGCATAGATACGCAGTATTTT.

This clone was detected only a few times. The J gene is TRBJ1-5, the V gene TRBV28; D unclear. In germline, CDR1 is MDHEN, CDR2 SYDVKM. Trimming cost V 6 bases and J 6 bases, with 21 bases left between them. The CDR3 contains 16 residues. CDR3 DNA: TGTGCCAGCAGCCCAACCCAGACCCGACTGGGTCAGCCCCAGCATTTT. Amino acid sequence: CASSPTQTRLGQPQHF. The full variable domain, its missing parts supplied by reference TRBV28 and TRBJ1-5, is DVKVTQSSRYLVKRTGEKVFLECVQDMDHENMFWYRQDPGLGLRLIYFSYDVKMKEKGDIPEGYSVSREKKERFSLILESASTNQTSMYLCASSPTQTRLGQPQHFGDGTRLSIL.

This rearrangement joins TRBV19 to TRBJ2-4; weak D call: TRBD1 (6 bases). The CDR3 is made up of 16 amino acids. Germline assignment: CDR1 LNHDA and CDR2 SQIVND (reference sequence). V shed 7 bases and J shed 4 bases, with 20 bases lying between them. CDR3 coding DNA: TGTGCCAGTAATCGCCTTGGAACAGGGAAGAAAAACATTCAGTACTTC. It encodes CASNRLGTGKKNIQYF.

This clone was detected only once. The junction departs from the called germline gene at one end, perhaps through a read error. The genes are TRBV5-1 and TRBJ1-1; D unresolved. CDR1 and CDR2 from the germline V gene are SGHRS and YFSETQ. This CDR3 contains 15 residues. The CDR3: CASSLATGMNTEAFF. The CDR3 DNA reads TGTGCCAGCAGCTTGGCGACGGGGATGAACACTGAAGCTTTCTTT.

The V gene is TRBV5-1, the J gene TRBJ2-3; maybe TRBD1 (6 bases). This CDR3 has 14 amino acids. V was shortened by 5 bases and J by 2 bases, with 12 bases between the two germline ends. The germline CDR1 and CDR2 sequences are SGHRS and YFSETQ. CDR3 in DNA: TGCGCCAGCAGGGACAGTGTCCTCACAGATACGCAGTATTTT. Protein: CASRDSVLTDTQYF.